This TCR beta chain stems from a study of cytomegalovirus exposure and HLA in healthy donors. Use of 60 Vbeta and 13 Jbeta primers characterized the PCR. The data were produced by immunoSEQ multiplex PCR, yet TCRdb's version contains in-frame clones alone and is incomplete. The sample consists of roughly 80,000 clones, roughly 79% of them appearing once. V gave up 3 bases and J gave up 7 bases, with 9 bases separating them. This CDR3 is built from 12 residues. The germline V gene has CDR1 MDHEN and CDR2 SYDVKM. The chain has TRBV28 and TRBJ1-2; D is unresolved. The sequencing sample was made of PBMCs. This TCR derives from a woman aged 30 to 39 in good health and CMV-seronegative. CDR3 sequence: CASSFNPGGYTF. In DNA, the CDR3 is TGTGCCAGCAGTTTCAACCCCGGTGGCTACACCTTC.